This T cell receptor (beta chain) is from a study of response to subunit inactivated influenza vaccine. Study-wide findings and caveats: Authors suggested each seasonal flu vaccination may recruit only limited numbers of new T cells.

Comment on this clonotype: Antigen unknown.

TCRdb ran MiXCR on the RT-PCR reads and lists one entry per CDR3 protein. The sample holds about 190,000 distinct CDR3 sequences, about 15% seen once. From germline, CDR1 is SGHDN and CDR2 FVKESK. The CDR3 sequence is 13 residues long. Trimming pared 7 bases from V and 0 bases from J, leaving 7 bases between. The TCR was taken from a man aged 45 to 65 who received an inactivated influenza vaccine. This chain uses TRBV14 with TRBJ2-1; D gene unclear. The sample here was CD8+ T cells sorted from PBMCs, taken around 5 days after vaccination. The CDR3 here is CASTYGSYNEQFF. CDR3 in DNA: TGTGCCAGCACCTACGGCTCCTACAATGAGCAGTTCTTC.